A selection of T cell receptor beta chains follows, all from one sample in a study of cytomegalovirus exposure and HLA in healthy donors. Clones were read by immunoSEQ multiplex PCR, and TCRdb kept only the in-frame ones, dropping some. The sample yields more than 150,000 clones, around 76% seen once. The sample was PBMCs. These receptors came from a man between 40 and 49 years old in good health and CMV-seronegative. Both conserved end residues are part of each CDR3. The D gene is left open where the match is weak. Not every row has a clone size; where given, it reads once, few, many or a size class.

>TRBJ2-3|NA|TRBV18|NA
TGTGCCAGCTCACCAATTCTAGCCGCAGATACGCAGTATTTT
CASSPILAADTQYF
>TRBJ2-2|NA|TRBV5-1|TRBD1
TGCGCCAGCAGCTTGGTAGGGACAGGGTATAACACCGGGGAGCTGTTTTTT
CASSLVGTGYNTGELFF
>TRBJ1-1|once|TRBV28|NA
TGTGCCAGCAGTTTCTCCGGGGCTGGGGGCATCACTGAAGCTTTCTTT
CASSFSGAGGITEAFF
>TRBJ2-7|NA|TRBV4-2|TRBD2
TGTGCCAGCAGCCAAGACTTCCTCAGGACTAGTATACGGACCTCCTACGAGCAGTACTTC
CASSQDFLRTSIRTSYEQYF
>TRBJ2-2|NA|TRBV5-1|NA
TGCGCCAGCAGCCCCCTCGGCACCGGGGAGCTGTTTTTT
CASSPLGTGELFF
>TRBJ2-1|NA|TRBV7-9|TRBD2
TGTGCCAGCAGCTTTTCGGGAGGGGGTGAGCAGTTCTTC
CASSFSGGGEQFF
>TRBJ1-5|NA|TRBV27|NA
TGTGCCAGCAGTTTTGGGGGGCAGCCCCAGCATTTT
CASSFGGQPQHF
>TRBJ1-4|NA|TRBV11-1|NA
TGTGCCAGCAGCTCGGCTAATGAAAAACTGTTTTTT
CASSSANEKLFF
>TRBJ2-7|NA|TRBV27|NA
TGTGCCAGCAGTTTCGGGGTCAACTACGAGCAGTACTTC
CASSFGVNYEQYF
>TRBJ2-1|NA|TRBV6-1|TRBD2
TGTGCCAGCAAACGGCGGGAGGGCGTAAACAATGAGCAGTTCTTC
CASKRREGVNNEQFF
>TRBJ1-3|NA|TRBV18|NA
TGTGCCAGCTCACCGGACAGCTCTGGAAACACCATATATTTT
CASSPDSSGNTIYF
>TRBJ2-2|NA|TRBV29-1|NA
TGCAGCGTTGTTCGAGCTTACACCGGGGAGCTGTTTTTT
CSVVRAYTGELFF
>TRBJ1-2|NA|TRBV29-1|TRBD1
TGCAGCGTTGAAGGCTTGACAGGGGTAGCTAACTATGGCTACACCTTC
CSVEGLTGVANYGYTF
>TRBJ1-5|NA|TRBV28|NA
TGTGCCAGCATCGCAAGGAAGGGAGGCGGACAGCCCCAGCATTTT
CASIARKGGGQPQHF
>TRBJ1-1|NA|TRBV9|TRBD1
TGTGCCAGCAGCGTAGCACAGGGGATGAACACTGAAGCTTTCTTT
CASSVAQGMNTEAFF
>TRBJ1-2|NA|TRBV7-9|NA
TGTTCCAGCAGCTTAGTCGGGGGGAACTATGGCTACACCTTC
CSSSLVGGNYGYTF
>TRBJ1-1|few|TRBV9|TRBD1
TGTGCCAGCAGCGGACGGACAGGGCCCACTGGGAACACTGAAGCTTTCTTT
CASSGRTGPTGNTEAFF
>TRBJ2-3|once|TRBV28|NA
TGTGCCAGCAGGGAACTAGGGGGGGAGGTAACGCAGTATTTT
CASRELGGEVTQYF
>TRBJ1-4|NA|TRBV19|TRBD1
TGTGCCAGTTCTGACAGGGCCGGCGAAAAACTGTTTTTT
CASSDRAGEKLFF
>TRBJ2-1|NA|TRBV11-2|TRBD1
TGTGCCAGCAGCTTCGACAGGGGAGCGGATTTCTCCTACAATGAGCAGTTCTTC
CASSFDRGADFSYNEQFF
>TRBJ1-4|NA|TRBV5-8|TRBD1
TGTGCCAGCAGCTTATCTGGGGACAGGGCTAATGAAAAACTGTTTTTT
CASSLSGDRANEKLFF
>TRBJ2-6|NA|TRBV7-9|NA
TGTGCCAGCAGCTTTCCTCCCCTAAGCTCTGGGGCCAACGGCCTGACTTTC
CASSFPPLSSGANGLTF
>TRBJ1-6|once|TRBV6-4|NA
TGTGCCAGCAGTGCGGGAGTTAATTCACCCCTCCACTTT
CASSAGVNSPLHF
>TRBJ1-3|NA|TRBV29-1|TRBD1
TGCAGCGCCGACAGGGGTGGAAACACCATATATTTT
CSADRGGNTIYF
>TRBJ2-3|NA|TRBV7-2|TRBD2
TGTGCCAGCAGCTCCCCTAGCGGAGCTAGCACAGATACGCAGTATTTT
CASSSPSGASTDTQYF
>TRBJ2-3|NA|TRBV19|TRBD2
TGTGCCAGTAGTTTTAGCGGGACCGCCCTCACAGATACGCAGTATTTT
CASSFSGTALTDTQYF
>TRBJ1-1|few|TRBV13|TRBD1
TGTGCCAGCAGCTCTGACAGGGTGACTGAAGCTTTCTTT
CASSSDRVTEAFF
>TRBJ2-1|NA|TRBV4-1|NA
TGCGCCAGCAGCCTAGCACTAGCCCCCAATGAGCAGTTCTTC
CASSLALAPNEQFF
>TRBJ2-1|few|TRBV12-5|NA
TGTGCTAGTGCCCCTTATCGAGATGAGCAGTTCTTC
CASAPYRDEQFF
>TRBJ2-3|NA|TRBV18|NA
TGTGCCAGCTCACCGTTGGGAGCTAGCACAGATACGCAGTATTTT
CASSPLGASTDTQYF
>TRBJ2-3|NA|TRBV5-4|TRBD2
TGTGCCAGCAGCTTGGCCGGTAGCGGGAGTACGCAGTATTTT
CASSLAGSGSTQYF
>TRBJ2-7|NA|TRBV7-2|NA
TGTGCCAGCAGCTTACTGGCGGGATTGAGCTCCTACGAGCAGTACTTC
CASSLLAGLSSYEQYF
>TRBJ1-2|NA|TRBV6-1|TRBD1
TGTGCCAGCAGTTTGGACAGGGACTATGGCTACACCTTC
CASSLDRDYGYTF
>TRBJ2-5|few|TRBV29-1|TRBD2
TGCAGCGTTTGGCGCGGGAGCTGGGAGGCCCAGTACTTC
CSVWRGSWEAQYF
>TRBJ2-1|NA|TRBV7-9|NA
TGTGCCAGCAGCCCGGCCGAACTAGTCTACAATGAGCAGTTCTTC
CASSPAELVYNEQFF
>TRBJ2-7|NA|TRBV19|TRBD2
TGTGCCAGTAGGCCCCAGGGACTAGCGGGAGCCTACGAGCAGTACTTC
CASRPQGLAGAYEQYF
>TRBJ2-2|NA|TRBV9|TRBD2
TGTGCCAGCAGCTCGGGGCTAGCGGAAAACACCGGGGAGCTGTTTTTT
CASSSGLAENTGELFF
>TRBJ2-3|NA|TRBV25-1|TRBD2
TGTGCCAGCAGTGAAGATACTAGCGGGGTTGATACGCAGTATTTT
CASSEDTSGVDTQYF
>TRBJ1-3|NA|TRBV5-1|NA
TGCGCCAGCAGAGCAGGGGACTCTGGAAACACCATATATTTT
CASRAGDSGNTIYF
>TRBJ2-5|NA|TRBV7-3|NA
TGTGCCAGCAGCTTAACGGCAGGGGTAGGAGAGACCCAGTACTTC
CASSLTAGVGETQYF
>TRBJ2-5|NA|TRBV5-1|TRBD1
TGCGCCAGCAGCACGGACAGGGGGCTGGAGACCCAGTACTTC
CASSTDRGLETQYF
>TRBJ2-3|NA|TRBV5-1|TRBD2
TGCGCCAGCAGAGAAGCGGGAGCAGATACGCAGTATTTT
CASREAGADTQYF
>TRBJ2-1|once|TRBV5-1|TRBD2
TGCGCCAGCAGACCTAGCGGGAGGATGGGGATAAATGAGCAGTTCTTC
CASRPSGRMGINEQFF
>TRBJ2-7|few|TRBV4-1|TRBD2
TGCGCCAGCAGCCAAGATAACTGGGCGGGAGATGGCGAGCAGTACTTC
CASSQDNWAGDGEQYF
>TRBJ1-2|NA|TRBV27|NA
TGTGCCAGCAGTCCCGACCCCGGGAGTCCTTATGGCTACACCTTC
CASSPDPGSPYGYTF
>TRBJ1-1|NA|TRBV5-4|NA
TGTGCCAGCAGCAGGGGGGGGGAGGGTAACACTGAAGCTTTCTTT
CASSRGGEGNTEAFF
>TRBJ1-1|NA|TRBV30|NA
TGTGCCTGGATGTACACGTTGGAAGCTTTCTTT
CAWMYTLEAFF
>TRBJ2-6|NA|TRBV2|NA
TGTGCCAGCAGTGGACTCGTACGACCGCTCTCTGGGGCCAACGGCCTGACTTTC
CASSGLVRPLSGANGLTF
>TRBJ1-5|NA|TRBV19|TRBD1
TGTGCCAGTAGAGACAGGGGGGTTAATCAGCCCCAGCATTTT
CASRDRGVNQPQHF
>TRBJ2-1|once|TRBV6-5|TRBD2
TGTGCCAGCATCTTGGGACTAGCGGGAAATGAGCAGTTCTTC
CASILGLAGNEQFF
>TRBJ1-2|NA|TRBV10-3|NA
TGTGCCATCTCAGTTCAGGGCCTAATTGAAGGCTACACCTTC
CAISVQGLIEGYTF
>TRBJ1-2|few|TRBV4-1|TRBD1
TGCGCCAGCAGCCACCCGGGACAGGGCTTGGGCTACACCTTC
CASSHPGQGLGYTF
>TRBJ1-1|NA|TRBV10-2|NA
TGCGCCAGCAGCCTGACAGGCGAGGACACTGAAGCTTTCTTT
CASSLTGEDTEAFF
>TRBJ1-2|NA|TRBV28|TRBD1
TGTGCCAGCAGTTTGGACAGGGGCGGCTATGGCTACACCTTC
CASSLDRGGYGYTF
>TRBJ1-1|NA|TRBV27|TRBD1
TGTGCCAGCAGTCCTCGACAGGGAATCGGGACTGAAGCTTTCTTT
CASSPRQGIGTEAFF
>TRBJ2-5|NA|TRBV7-9|TRBD1
TGTGCCAGCAGCATCGGACAGGGGGCCGAGACCCAGTACTTC
CASSIGQGAETQYF
>TRBJ1-3|NA|TRBV19|NA
TGTGCCAGTAGTGCCAGCTTGGGGCGGAGCTCTGGAAACACCATATATTTT
CASSASLGRSSGNTIYF
>TRBJ2-3|once|TRBV28|TRBD2
TGTGCCTGTGCGGCTAGCGGAGACACAGATACGCAGTATTTT
CACAASGDTDTQYF
>TRBJ1-4|NA|TRBV28|NA
TGTGCCAGCAGTTTTGCATCTCTAACGTTTTTT
CASSFASLTFF